These 3 T cell receptor beta chains originate from one sample sequenced in a study of post-analysis software for immune sequencing data. Study-wide findings and caveats: Comparison of patients with controls showed 5 or 6 TRBV segments more frequent in patients, TRBV5-6, TRBV5-1 and TRBV20-1 among them.

Their antigens remain unidentified. The TCR beta cDNA libraries carried unique molecular identifiers. From the PCR reads, TCRdb called clonotypes with MiXCR, one entry per CDR3 protein. The repertoire holds about 430,000 distinct CDR3 sequences, with roughly 38% as singletons. What was sequenced was blood. These receptors originate from a girl aged 2 to 10 with multiple sclerosis.

The rearrangement uses TRBV18 and TRBJ1-4, with D maybe TRBD1 (5 bases). V lost 2 bases and J 8 bases, leaving 9 bases between the germline ends. Germline values: CDR1 KGHSH, CDR2 LQKENI. The CDR3 is 13 amino acids. The CDR3 spells CASSPDGGEKLFF. The CDR3 nucleotides are TGTGCCAGCTCACCAGACGGGGGGGAAAAACTGTTTTTT.

This chain joins TRBV9 and TRBJ2-6, with D maybe TRBD1 (6 bases). This CDR3 has 15 residues. Trimming pared 3 bases from V and 4 bases from J, leaving 11 bases between. Per the germline V gene, CDR1 is SGDLS and CDR2 is YYNGEE. The chain's CDR3 is CASSATGYGANVLTF. The CDR3 DNA sequence: TGTGCCAGCAGCGCCACAGGGTACGGGGCCAACGTCCTGACTTTC.

Only a few counts were recorded for this clonotype. The chain joins TRBV29-1 to TRBJ2-1; no firm D call. The CDR3 length is 13 residues. V was cut by 7 bases and J by 2 bases, with 12 bases left in between. From germline, CDR1 is SQVTM and CDR2 ANQGSEA. CDR3 residues: CSGRLSAYNEQFF. CDR3 nucleotide sequence: TGCAGCGGAAGGCTGTCTGCCTACAATGAGCAGTTCTTC.